The 21 T cell receptor beta chains below all came from one sample that was sequenced in a study of blood T cell repertoires in COVID-19. Using immunoSEQ multiplex PCR, the repertoire was profiled, and TCRdb retains in-frame clones only, with some absent. The repertoire holds about 260,000 clones, approximately 86% seen once, with about 0.7% in the top ten. The specimen was peripheral blood. These TCRs come from a human donor in a cohort sampled during active COVID-19.

The V gene is TRBV4-3, the J gene TRBJ2-7, with D tentatively TRBD2 (5 bases). This CDR3 region has 13 residues. V was shortened by 1 base and J by 2 bases, with 6 bases between the two germline ends. Germline V gene data show CDR1 as LGHNA and CDR2 as YSLEER. The chain's CDR3 is CASSQGEPYEQYF. CDR3 nucleotides: TGCGCCAGCAGCCAAGGGGAGCCCTACGAGCAGTACTTC.

The V gene is TRBV6-5, the J gene TRBJ2-7; 7 positions match TRBD1. Trimming took 6 bases from V and 0 from J; bases not matched to a gene: 8. CDR3 length: 15 residues. Germline values: CDR1 MNHEY, CDR2 SVGAGI. CDR3 residues: CASRYIRDSSYEQYF. In DNA form, the CDR3 reads TGTGCCAGCAGATATATCCGGGACAGCTCCTACGAGCAGTACTTC.

V usage is TRBV2 and J usage is TRBJ1-5, with TRBD1 matching 8 bases. V lost 7 bases and J lost 6; bases outside the gene matches: 8. This CDR3 spans 14 amino acids. Germline CDR1 SNHLY, CDR2 FYNNEI. The CDR3 loop is CASTSDREVQPQHF. CDR3 DNA: TGTGCCAGCACCTCGGACAGGGAGGTTCAGCCCCAGCATTTT.

The CDR3 bases are TGTGCCAGCAGCATCAGGGGTGCAACTAATGAAAAACTGTTTTTT. The encoded protein is CASSIRGATNEKLFF. V and J are TRBV3-1 (or the pseudogene TRBV3-2) and TRBJ1-4, with D possibly matching TRBD1 (6 bases). Looked up from germline, CDR1 is LGHDT and CDR2 is YNNKEL (reference sequence). Trimming took 5 bases from V and 0 from J, leaving 10 bases between them. This CDR3 comprises 15 residues.

The V and J genes are TRBV7-9 and TRBJ1-5, with 8 bases identical to TRBD1. After removal of 5 bases from V and 5 bases from J, the junction contained 2 bases not matched to a gene. CDR3 size: 13 residues. The germline V gene has CDR1 SEHNR and CDR2 FQNEAQ (reference sequence). CDR3 nucleotides: TGTGCCAGCAGCGGACAGGGTGATCAGCCCCAGCATTTT. Translation gives CASSGQGDQPQHF.

The rearrangement links TRBV25-1 to TRBJ1-2; TRBD1 matches 7 bases. The ends lost 1 base at V and 5 bases at J; junction bases unmatched: 7. Germline loops: CDR1 MGHDK, CDR2 SYGVNS. This CDR3 region has 15 residues. This CDR3 is CASSESQTGSYGYTF. The CDR3 bases are TGTGCCAGCAGTGAATCCCAGACAGGGTCGTATGGCTACACCTTC.

This clone occurred once. V gene TRBV6-2 or TRBV6-3 combines with J gene TRBJ1-2; D is unresolved. V lost 4 bases to trimming and J lost 2 bases, with 11 bases between them. The CDR3 runs 14 residues. Germline V gives CDR1 MNHEY, CDR2 SVGEGT. The CDR3 sequence: CASSFPTSNYGYTF. CDR3 DNA: TGTGCCAGCAGTTTCCCGACAAGCAACTATGGCTACACCTTC.

This clone has more than one count but fewer than ten. The chain joins TRBV7-2 to TRBJ2-7; D unclear. The CDR3 covers 13 residues. From germline, CDR1 is SGHTA and CDR2 FQGNSA. V was cut by 3 bases and J by 7 bases, with 13 bases left in between. The CDR3 loop reads CASSLNHGREQYF. The DNA for the CDR3 is TGTGCCAGCAGCTTGAATCACGGTCGGGAGCAGTACTTC.

V gene TRBV7-9 combines with J gene TRBJ2-7; maybe TRBD2 (5 bases). The V gene lost 7 bases and the J gene lost 3 bases, with 13 bases spanning the gap. CDR1 and CDR2 (germline): SEHNR, FQNEAQ (reference sequence). This CDR3 has 13 residues. The CDR3 is CASTEGLLYEQYF. CDR3 DNA sequence: TGTGCCAGCACCGAAGGACTCCTCTACGAGCAGTACTTC.

The V call is TRBV30, the J call TRBJ1-3; TRBD1 matches at 8 bases. After removal of 5 bases from V and 1 base from J, the junction contained 7 bases not matched to a gene. Per the germline V gene, CDR1 is GTSNPN and CDR2 is SVGIG (reference sequence). The CDR3 extends over 15 amino acids. CDR3 coding DNA: TGTGCCTGGGGCCGGACAGGGAGATCTGGAAACACCATATATTTT. It yields the protein CAWGRTGRSGNTIYF.

This chain connects TRBV30 to TRBJ1-2, with D unclear. Deletions cut 0 bases from V and 4 bases from J, with 15 bases between. CDR1 and CDR2 from the germline V gene are GTSNPN and SVGIG (reference sequence). The length of the CDR3 is 15 residues. The CDR3 DNA reads TGTGCCTGGAGTGTTGGCGGCTCCGCACCCTATGGCTACACCTTC. Translated, it gives CAWSVGGSAPYGYTF. Together with reference TRBV30 and TRBJ1-2, the CDR3 gives the full variable domain: SQTIHQWPATLVQPVGSPLSLECTVEGTSNPNLYWYRQAAGRGLQLLFYSVGIGQISSEVPQNLSASRPQDRQFILSSKKLLLSDSGFYLCAWSVGGSAPYGYTFGSGTRLTVV.

The V call is TRBV14, the J call TRBJ2-7; 8 positions agree with TRBD2. The trim removed 4 bases at V and 6 bases at J, leaving 8 bases unmatched. The CDR3 consists of 14 residues. Per the germline V gene, CDR1 is SGHDN and CDR2 is FVKESK. The CDR3, as DNA: TGTGCCAGCAGCCTATGGACGGGGGGGAGCGAGCAGTACTTC. Residues: CASSLWTGGSEQYF. The full variable domain, completed using reference TRBV14 and TRBJ2-7, is EAGVTQFPSHSVIEKGQTVTLRCDPISGHDNLYWYRRVMGKEIKFLLHFVKESKQDESGMPNNRFLAERTGGTYSTLKVQPAELEDSGVYFCASSLWTGGSEQYFGPGTRLTVT.

CDR3 region: CASSLLGEYTDTQYF. DNA for the CDR3: TGTGCCAGCAGCCTCCTCGGGGAATACACAGATACGCAGTATTTT. The chain uses TRBV7-9 and TRBJ2-3; tentatively, D is TRBD2 (5 bases). The CDR3 has 15 residues. Germline CDR1 and CDR2: SEHNR and FQNEAQ (reference sequence). Trimming took 5 bases from V and 2 from J, leaving 14 bases between them.

The chain uses TRBV19 and TRBJ2-6; D is perhaps TRBD2 (5 bases). Germline CDR1 is LNHDA and CDR2 is SQIVND (reference sequence). The CDR3 is 17 amino acids. Trimming took off 3 bases at V and 4 bases at J, with 16 bases between the two ends. Here the CDR3 reads CASSIFEGVWGANVLTF. The CDR3 region has the DNA TGTGCCAGTAGTATCTTCGAGGGAGTGTGGGGGGCCAACGTCCTGACTTTC.

The chain has TRBV30 and TRBJ1-1; weak D call: TRBD1 (6 bases). V lost 2 bases and J lost 3, with 13 bases in between. This CDR3 has 14 amino acids. Germline CDR1 is GTSNPN and CDR2 is SVGIG (reference sequence). The CDR3 DNA sequence: TGTGCCTGGAGTCGCCGGAACAGGGACACTGAAGCTTTCTTT. Translating gives CAWSRRNRDTEAFF.

This clone has a handful of counts. The chain combines TRBV7-2 with TRBJ1-4; 9 bases match TRBD1. The CDR3 covers 14 residues. Germline lookup yields CDR1 SGHTA and CDR2 FQGNSA. Trimming at V came to 4 bases and at J to 4 bases, leaving 1 base not matched to a gene. The CDR3 DNA sequence: TGTGCCAGCAGCTGGGACAGGGATAATGAAAAACTGTTTTTT. It codes for CASSWDRDNEKLFF.

The chain joins TRBV11-2 to TRBJ1-1; D is undetermined. The germline V gene has CDR1 SGHAT and CDR2 FQNNGV. Trimming stripped 1 base from V and 1 base from J, with 10 bases between. CDR3 size: 15 residues. The CDR3 DNA sequence: TGTGCCAGCAGCTTAGGAACGGGGAGGAACACTGAAGCTTTCTTT. Residues: CASSLGTGRNTEAFF.

The rearrangement uses TRBV7-9 and TRBJ2-7; TRBD1 matches 7 bases. Germline V gene sequence: CDR1 SEHNR, CDR2 FQNEAQ (reference sequence). V lost 3 bases and J lost 12; bases outside the gene matches: 5. This CDR3 is built from 11 residues. The CDR3 DNA sequence: TGTGCCAGCAGCTTCGGGACAGCCACGTACTTC. The encoded protein is CASSFGTATYF.

This chain connects TRBV28 to TRBJ2-7; weak D call: TRBD1 (6 bases). Trimming stripped 7 bases from V and 3 bases from J, with 16 bases between. This CDR3 is built from 14 residues. The V gene's germline CDR1 is MDHEN and CDR2 SYDVKM. This chain's CDR3 is CASTQAGQSYEQYF. CDR3 sequence (DNA): TGTGCCAGCACTCAGGCAGGACAGAGCTACGAGCAGTACTTC.

The rearrangement links TRBV7-9 to TRBJ2-6; D not resolved. The CDR3 sequence is 16 residues long. Trimming removed 8 bases at V and 0 bases at J, with 14 bases between. The V gene's germline CDR1 is SEHNR and CDR2 FQNEAQ (reference sequence). The CDR3 is CASFSTDNSGANVLTF. The CDR3 DNA reads TGTGCCAGCTTTAGTACAGACAACTCTGGGGCCAACGTCCTGACTTTC.

The sample holds one count of this clone. The chain joins TRBV19 to TRBJ1-1, with D uncertain. The CDR3 extends over 13 amino acids. V lost 3 bases and J 4 bases, leaving 9 bases between the germline ends. CDR1 is LNHDA and CDR2 is SQIVND in the germline V gene (reference sequence). For the CDR3, the DNA is TGTGCCAGTAGTATGGGGAGGTCCACTGAAGCTTTCTTT. Its protein is CASSMGRSTEAFF.